Below are 14 T cell receptor beta chains sequenced from a single sample in a study of vaccination and CD4 T cells after COVID-19. Their antigen targets remain unknown. Treatment given: roughly 10-day PBMC culture with coronavirus spike peptide pools or control peptides (ViraFEST assay). The assay that was used to sequence DNA from cultured CD4+ T cells was the Oncomine TCR Beta short-read assay. TCRdb ran MiXCR on the PCR reads and lists one entry per CDR3 protein. Counted here are fewer than 15,000 distinct CDR3 sequences, just under 45% occurring once; the ten biggest clones make up less than 9%. Sequenced material: CD4+ T cells from blood, cultured in vitro. Every receptor here comes from a human donor who had recovered from COVID-19.

The chain carries TRBV20-1 and TRBJ1-1, with D tentatively TRBD1 (6 bases). This CDR3 comprises 15 residues. In germline, CDR1 is DFQATT, CDR2 SNEGSKA (reference sequence). Trimming removed 1 base from V and 5 bases from J, with 17 bases in between. The CDR3 nucleotides read TGCAGTGCTAGAGCTAGGATCGGGGGCGAGACTGAAGCTTTCTTT. This codes for CSARARIGGETEAFF.

The CDR3 loop reads CASSQESRQGGRIGTEAFF. The DNA for the CDR3 is TGTGCCAGCAGCCAAGAATCACGACAGGGGGGCCGGATTGGCACTGAAGCTTTCTTT. The rearrangement links TRBV14 to TRBJ1-1, with 9 bases matching TRBD1. CDR1 SGHDN and CDR2 FVKESK come from the germline V gene. CDR3 length: 19 residues. Unmatched junction bases numbered 15, after V lost 0 bases and J lost 4 bases.

The CDR3 DNA reads TGTGCCAGCAGCCCGTCCAGAGGACGGAGTCTTGTGGAGCAGTACTTC. As protein: CASSPSRGRSLVEQYF. The chain uses TRBV7-9 and TRBJ2-7, with no clear D. Trimming took off 5 bases at V and 7 bases at J, with 24 bases between the two ends. There are 16 residues in the CDR3. CDR1 is SEHNR and CDR2 is FQNEAQ in the germline V gene (reference sequence).

The rearrangement joins TRBV20-1 to TRBJ2-3; D is unresolved. The CDR3 sequence is 13 residues long. With 6 bases removed from V and 3 bases from J, the gap between germline ends came to 13 bases. The germline V gene encodes CDR1 DFQATT and CDR2 SNEGSKA (reference sequence). Here the CDR3 reads CSAASLRTDTQYF. The DNA for the CDR3 is TGCAGTGCAGCGTCCCTACGTACAGATACGCAGTATTTT.

This clonotype has a handful of counts. The chain recombines TRBV27 with TRBJ2-5; D gene uncertain. CDR1 is MNHEY and CDR2 is SMNVEV in the germline V gene (reference sequence). This CDR3 is built from 13 residues. V was cut by 5 bases and J by 4 bases, with 11 bases left in between. CDR3 bases: TGTGCCAGCAGTGGAAGACACGGAGAGACCCAGTACTTC. Protein sequence: CASSGRHGETQYF.

CDR3 residues: CSARVLRLVMNTEAFF. Written as DNA, the CDR3 is TGCAGTGCTAGAGTTCTTAGGCTGGTCATGAACACTGAAGCTTTCTTT. The rearrangement uses TRBV20-1 and TRBJ1-1; D is undetermined. Trimming stripped 1 base from V and 0 bases from J, with 15 bases between. CDR1 is DFQATT, CDR2 SNEGSKA, per germline (reference sequence). The CDR3 runs 16 residues.

V gene TRBV4-1 combines with J gene TRBJ1-4; unclear D gene. V was pared by 0 bases and J by 6 bases, with 14 bases between. Germline values: CDR1 MGHRA, CDR2 YSYEKL. The CDR3 loop spans 16 amino acids. Written as DNA, the CDR3 is TGCGCCAGCAGCCAAGAAGGGCTATCCGGCCATGAAAAACTGTTTTTT. This encodes CASSQEGLSGHEKLFF.

J is TRBJ2-7 and V is TRBV24-1; 10 bases agree with TRBD2. Germline lookup yields CDR1 KGHDR and CDR2 SFDVKD. V gave up 3 bases and J gave up 4 bases; unmatched junction bases: 8. CDR3 length: 16 amino acids. The CDR3 DNA is TGTGCCACCAGTGATGCTGGGAGCGGGAGGGGATACGAGCAGTACTTC. Its protein is CATSDAGSGRGYEQYF.

This rearrangement joins TRBV6-1 to TRBJ1-2; weak D call: TRBD1 (5 bases). CDR1 is MNHNS, CDR2 SASEGT, per germline. The CDR3 consists of 14 residues. V was pared by 6 bases and J by 5 bases, with 16 bases between. The CDR3 DNA reads TGTGCCAGCAGAAGTATGGGGACGGCTTATGGCTACACCTTC. This encodes CASRSMGTAYGYTF.

This clonotype was counted only a few times. The V gene is TRBV10-1, the J gene TRBJ2-5; the D gene is possibly TRBD2 (6 bases). The CDR3 spans 13 residues. Germline values: CDR1 WNHNN, CDR2 SYGVQD (reference sequence). The V gene lost 0 bases and the J gene lost 4 bases, with 6 bases spanning the gap. The DNA for the CDR3 is TGCGCCAGCAGTGAGTCGCGGGGAGAGACCCAGTACTTC. Encoded protein: CASSESRGETQYF.

In its sample, this clonotype was seen once. The chain links TRBV19 to TRBJ2-3; 7 bases match TRBD1. This CDR3 region has 13 residues. Germline loops: CDR1 LNHDA, CDR2 SQIVND (reference sequence). V trimming: 6 bases; J trimming: 4 bases; junction bases outside the gene matches: 4. In DNA, the CDR3 is TGTGCCAGTAGCCGGGACAGAGCAGATACGCAGTATTTT. This gives the protein CASSRDRADTQYF.

CDR3 residues: CSALVLETQYF. In DNA, the CDR3 is TGCAGTGCCCTGGTCTTGGAGACCCAGTACTTC. This sequence joins TRBV20-1 and TRBJ2-5, with D hard to call. The CDR3 runs to 11 residues. Looked up from germline, CDR1 is DFQATT and CDR2 is SNEGSKA (reference sequence). The V end was cut by 6 bases, the J end by 5 bases, with 10 bases between.

V gene TRBV6-5 combines with J gene TRBJ2-3; TRBD1 agrees at 11 bases. In germline, CDR1 is MNHEY, CDR2 SVGAGI. V dropped 0 bases and J dropped 4; count of bases not matched to a gene: 3. There are 16 residues in the CDR3. CDR3 in amino acids: CASSYSGTGGSDTQYF. The CDR3 bases are TGTGCCAGCAGTTACTCCGGGACAGGGGGGTCAGATACGCAGTATTTT.

A single count supports this clonotype. The chain has TRBV20-1 and TRBJ1-2, with 7 bases aligning to TRBD1. V lost 4 bases, J lost 8 bases, and 10 bases stayed unmatched. The CDR3 is made up of 13 amino acids. Germline loops: CDR1 DFQATT, CDR2 SNEGSKA (reference sequence). Here the CDR3 DNA reads TGCAGTGCTACTAATCAGGGGGGGAGGGGCTACACCTTC. Translation gives CSATNQGGRGYTF.